This TCR beta chain stems from a study of blood T cell repertoires in COVID-19 (dated by TCRdb to between 2020 and 2021). A note on the overall study: Samples from collaborators originated in the United States, Italy and Spain and spanned both the acute and convalescent phases of COVID-19. The samples were drawn from the first 160 participants of the ongoing ImmuneRACE study and from 1,254 subjects provided by 6 global collaborators. The repertoires were made available in a free public database intended to serve as a resource for research on the immune response to SARS-CoV-2. The prospective study material was composed of cDNA or gDNA derived from T cells, B-cell-depleted T cells, or PBMCs. Sample metadata almost always included a de-identified subject ID, COVID-19 status, age in years and sex. Where HLA class I and class II types were available, the types were taken from metadata supplied by the sample provider, not from assay-based typing. Deeply sampled blood TCRbeta repertoires from subjects exposed to, actively infected with, or recovered from COVID-19 were included in the dataset.

Overall results and qualifications from the work: The amount of clinical and demographic metadata varied by source and participant and was provided uncurated.

Each collaborating institution followed its own protocols to collect whole blood in K2EDTA tubes. Collaborator samples were shipped for TCRbeta analysis as frozen whole blood, isolated PBMCs, or DNA extracted from either sample type. TCRbeta CDR3 regions were amplified from genomic DNA by means of the immunoSEQ Assay, a bias-controlled multiplex PCR. The published analysis was carried out like this. The number of nucleated cells in each sample was estimated from the amplification of reference gene primers within the assay. To quantify the absolute abundance of each unique TCRbeta CDR3 rearrangement, sequence reads were collapsed and filtered. For each sample, productive Simpson clonality was calculated by taking the square root of Simpson's diversity index across productive rearrangements. The source is immuneACCESS, and TCRdb retained only in-frame sequences with V and J called. Part of the clones is not carried over; for the studies checked, unresolved V genes explain less than half of this, and the remainder is unexplained. V and J calls and clone size are as listed in that table; D and trimming were resolved from the DNA. The sample has more than 35,000 clones on record, more than 70% of them singletons. The ten largest clonotypes hold about 35% of the sample.

In the case of this clone: No cognate antigen has been identified for it. No base quality information exists; no much larger clone differs at one position.

The germline V gene supplies CDR1 SGHRS and CDR2 YFSETQ. V is clipped by 3 bases and J by 2 bases, and the sequence between their germline boundaries is 17 bases long. Counted from cysteine to phenylalanine, this CDR3 has 16 amino acids. Kept here is only the CDR3 DNA, which spans 48 bases and is read in frame from base 1. Source material: peripheral blood. This clonotype originated in an older man with active COVID-19. The chain is assembled from TRBV5-1 and TRBJ2-5; 6 matching bases give a weak D call of TRBD1. The CDR3 protein sequence reads: CASSWQGPPLQETQYF. The DNA reads as follows: TGCGCCAGCAGCTGGCAGGGGCCCCCTCTACAAGAGACCCAGTACTTC.